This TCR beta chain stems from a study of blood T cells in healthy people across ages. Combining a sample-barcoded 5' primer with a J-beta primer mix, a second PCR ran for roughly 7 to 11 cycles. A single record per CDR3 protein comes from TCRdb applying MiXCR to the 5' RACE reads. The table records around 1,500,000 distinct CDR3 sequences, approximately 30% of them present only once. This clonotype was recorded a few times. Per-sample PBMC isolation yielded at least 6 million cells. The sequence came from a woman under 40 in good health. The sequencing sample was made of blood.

In DNA, the CDR3 is TGTGCCAGCAGTTTCGAGCTCTGGGGGAGCACAGATACGCAGTATTTT. It is translated as CASSFELWGSTDTQYF. The chain combines TRBV12-3 or TRBV12-4 with TRBJ2-3; D tentatively reads TRBD1 or TRBD2 (5 bases each). V was shortened by 3 bases and J by 0 bases, with 13 bases between the two germline ends. The CDR3 is 16 residues long.